These T cell receptor beta chains were read from a single sample in a study of blood T cell repertoires in COVID-19. The protocol was immunoSEQ multiplex PCR, while the TCRdb copy is restricted to in-frame clones and leaves out a portion. This table has roughly 19,000 clones, about nine tenths appearing once. The sample consisted of PBMCs or T cells enriched from blood (not recorded which). The receptors were gathered from a woman aged 25 to 39 who had recovered from COVID-19. Both conserved end residues are part of each CDR3. A D gene is named only where the DNA matches it firmly. Expanded clones are given a class, and other clones once, few, many or no size at all.

clone size	V gene	D gene	J gene	CDR3 DNA	CDR3 protein
NA	TRBV20-1	TRBD1	TRBJ1-2	TGCAGTGCTAGTCCCGGGACAGACCGCTACGCCTATGGCTACACCTTC	CSASPGTDRYAYGYTF
NA	TRBV27	TRBD1	TRBJ2-7	TGTGCCAGCAGTTCTCTACCCGGGACAGGTTACGAGCAGTACTTC	CASSSLPGTGYEQYF
few	TRBV4-1	NA	TRBJ1-5	TGCGCCAGCAGCCAAGACGGTCCCCGTCCCAATCAGCCCCAGCATTTT	CASSQDGPRPNQPQHF
NA	TRBV21-1	NA	TRBJ2-7	TGTGCCAGCAGCAAATGGAGGCAGCGGACCGTCTACGAGCAGTACTTC	CASSKWRQRTVYEQYF
NA	TRBV28	NA	TRBJ2-2	TGTGCCAGCACCCCAGGGGACAAAATAAACACCGGGGAGCTGTTTTTT	CASTPGDKINTGELFF
NA	TRBV10-2	NA	TRBJ2-5	TGCGCCAGCAGTTGGTCAGGGCAAGAGACCCAGTACTTC	CASSWSGQETQYF
NA	TRBV7-6	TRBD1	TRBJ1-2	TGTGCCAGCAGCTCGCAAGACAGGGGAGTCGGCTACACCTTC	CASSSQDRGVGYTF
NA	TRBV7-2	TRBD1	TRBJ2-3	TGTGCCAGCAGCTTAGGGGACAGGGGTATCTCAGATACGCAGTATTTT	CASSLGDRGISDTQYF
NA	TRBV30	NA	TRBJ2-3	TGTGCCTGGAGTCTAGAGAGTTCTAGCACAGATACGCAGTATTTT	CAWSLESSSTDTQYF
once	TRBV7-2	TRBD1	TRBJ1-1	TGTGCCAGCAGCTTAGCCCCCCCAGGGGGTCGCACTGAAGCTTTCTTT	CASSLAPPGGRTEAFF
few	TRBV12-3/TRBV12-4	TRBD1	TRBJ2-7	TGTGCCAGCAGTTTGGGACAGCCCTACGAGCAGTACTTC	CASSLGQPYEQYF
once	TRBV29-1	NA	TRBJ1-2	TGCAGCGTTGAAGTTACCGGGGGCTACACCTTC	CSVEVTGGYTF
NA	TRBV19	NA	TRBJ1-4	TGTGCCAGTAGTATGCGGGCCGAGGAAAAACTGTTTTTT	CASSMRAEEKLFF
medium-sized	TRBV5-1	TRBD1	TRBJ2-1	TGCGCCAGCAGCTCCACAGGGGTGCTCAATGAGCAGTTCTTC	CASSSTGVLNEQFF
few	TRBV7-3	NA	TRBJ2-1	TGTGCCAGCAGCTTAGCGGGGAACTCCAATGAGCAGTTCTTC	CASSLAGNSNEQFF
NA	TRBV9	TRBD1	TRBJ1-3	TGTGCCAGCAGCGAAGTACAGGGGGCGGTGAACACCATATATTTT	CASSEVQGAVNTIYF
NA	TRBV12-5	TRBD1	TRBJ1-1	TGTGCTAGTGGTTTGGGGACAGGGACTGAAGCTTTCTTT	CASGLGTGTEAFF
NA	TRBV28	NA	TRBJ2-1	TGTGCCAGCAGTTTAGAGGTATCAACCTACAATGAGCAGTTCTTC	CASSLEVSTYNEQFF
once	TRBV7-2	NA	TRBJ2-7	TGTGCCAGCAGCTTAAACAGGTGGGCCTACGAGCAGTACTTC	CASSLNRWAYEQYF
NA	TRBV28	NA	TRBJ1-4	TGTGCCAGCAGTCCAACAGGGTACGAAAAACTGTTTTTT	CASSPTGYEKLFF
NA	TRBV7-2	NA	TRBJ1-5	TGTGCCAGCAGCTCCGGACAGCCTTATAGCAATCAGCCCCAGCATTTT	CASSSGQPYSNQPQHF
NA	TRBV18	TRBD1	TRBJ1-3	TGTGCCAGCTCGACAGGGTCTGGAAACACCATATATTTT	CASSTGSGNTIYF
NA	TRBV29-1	NA	TRBJ2-7	TGCAGCGTTGTGGCAGGCCCCTACGAGCAGTACTTC	CSVVAGPYEQYF
NA	TRBV7-2	NA	TRBJ1-2	TGTGCCAGCAGCTTAGTTTCGGGTGATGGCTACACCTTC	CASSLVSGDGYTF
NA	TRBV28	NA	TRBJ2-1	TGTGCCAGCAGACGCCGCCACGACGGCCTACTAGGGAATGAGCAGTTCTTC	CASRRRHDGLLGNEQFF
NA	TRBV5-1	TRBD2	TRBJ2-1	TGCGCCAGCAGCTTGAGGTGGCGGGGGGACTACAATGAGCAGTTCTTC	CASSLRWRGDYNEQFF
NA	TRBV9	TRBD2	TRBJ2-7	TGTGCCAGCAGCGTAGGCCCAGCGGGGGGGCAGGGCAACGAGCAGTACTTC	CASSVGPAGGQGNEQYF
NA	TRBV7-2	TRBD1	TRBJ2-5	TGTGCCAGCAGCTTCCCACGGGGACAGGGAGAAGAGACCCAGTACTTC	CASSFPRGQGEETQYF
NA	TRBV11-3	NA	TRBJ2-3	TGTGCCAGCAGCCTGGACAGCCCAGATACGCAGTATTTT	CASSLDSPDTQYF
NA	TRBV5-1	NA	TRBJ1-2	TGCGCCAGCAGCTTGGCAGGAGCGGGAGGCTACACCTTC	CASSLAGAGGYTF
NA	TRBV10-3	NA	TRBJ1-2	TGTGCCAGCGGGGGCGTGGGCTACTATGGCTACACCTTC	CASGGVGYYGYTF
NA	TRBV4-3	NA	TRBJ1-1	TGCGCCAGCAGCCAAGCCCCAAAGAACACTGAAGCTTTCTTT	CASSQAPKNTEAFF
NA	TRBV2	NA	TRBJ2-1	TGTGCCAGCAGTGAACGTATCAGGTTGGGCTACAATGAGCAGTTCTTC	CASSERIRLGYNEQFF
NA	TRBV6-6	NA	TRBJ2-6	TGTGCCAGCAGTTACGATACAGGGATACTCGCTAGCGTCCTGACTTTC	CASSYDTGILASVLTF
NA	TRBV9	TRBD2	TRBJ2-1	TGTGCCAGCAGCGTGAGCGGGGCCAGAAAGGGCGCCCTGGACAATGAGCAGTTCTTC	CASSVSGARKGALDNEQFF
NA	TRBV7-2	NA	TRBJ2-5	TGTGCCAGCAGCTTAGGGACTGGAGGGGTTGAGACCCAGTACTTC	CASSLGTGGVETQYF
NA	TRBV3-1/TRBV3-2	NA	TRBJ2-7	TGTGCCAGCAGCCAAGGCGACTCCTACGAGCAGTACTTC	CASSQGDSYEQYF
NA	TRBV6-5	NA	TRBJ1-2	TGTGCCAGCAGTTACTCGCAGGTCCTCTATGGCTACACCTTC	CASSYSQVLYGYTF
NA	TRBV10-3	NA	TRBJ1-2	TGTGCCATCAGTGACTCGGGGAAGGATGGCTACACCTTC	CAISDSGKDGYTF
NA	TRBV14	TRBD1	TRBJ2-5	TGTGCCAGCAGCCAAGATTCGCGGACAGGGACGGAGACCCAGTACTTC	CASSQDSRTGTETQYF